The 10 T cell receptor beta chains below come from one sample, sequenced in a study of blood T cell repertoires in COVID-19. The method was immunoSEQ multiplex PCR; TCRdb's version includes in-frame clones alone and lacks a portion of them. The sample lists some 250,000 clones, 91% seen once, with more than 1% in the top ten. Material for sequencing was PBMCs or T cells enriched from blood (not recorded which). All receptors derive from a human donor in a cohort exposed to, infected with or recovered from COVID-19 (not recorded which). The donor label of this sample is uncertain.

The gene calls are TRBV19 and TRBJ1-6; TRBD1 aligns across 7 bases. The CDR3 spans 15 residues. The V segment lost 7 bases and the J segment 5 bases; nucleotides outside the gene matches: 8. Germline-derived CDR1 and CDR2 are LNHDA and SQIVND (reference sequence). CDR3 sequence (DNA): TGTGCCAGTACCGTAACAGGGGTCAATAATTCACCCCTCCACTTT. Its protein is CASTVTGVNNSPLHF.

The J gene is TRBJ1-4, the V gene TRBV21-1. TRBV21-1 corresponds to a pseudogene. The CDR3 extends over 18 amino acids. The CDR3 DNA follows: TGTGCCAGCAGCAAAGGCAAGGGGCGGGGTCAGCGTGATGAAAAACTGTTTTTT. This codes for CASSKGKGRGQRDEKLFF.

In this sample, this clone turned up once. The CDR3 coding sequence is TGTGCCAGCAGAACGGGGGGGGACACTGAAGCTTTCTTT. As protein: CASRTGGDTEAFF. The chain combines TRBV6-5 with TRBJ1-1; D is perhaps TRBD1 (5 bases). The ends were cut back, 6 bases at V and 3 bases at J, with 11 bases in the middle. The CDR3 covers 13 residues. Germline V CDR1 and CDR2: MNHEY, SVGAGI.

This sequence joins TRBV5-5 and TRBJ1-2; a weak D match, TRBD1 (5 bases). The germline gives CDR1 SGHKS, CDR2 YYEKEE (reference sequence). This CDR3 has 14 amino acids. V lost 1 base and J 0 bases, leaving 7 bases between the germline ends. The DNA of the CDR3 is TGTGCCAGCAGCTTGCCGACAGCTAACTATGGCTACACCTTC. As protein: CASSLPTANYGYTF.

V usage is TRBV18 and J usage is TRBJ2-3; TRBD2 matches 7 bases. This CDR3 region has 14 residues. V shed 0 bases and J 6 bases; nucleotides not matched to a gene: 3. Germline loops: CDR1 KGHSH, CDR2 LQKENI. This chain's CDR3 is CASSPPTGGDTQYF. The CDR3 coding sequence is TGTGCCAGCTCACCACCCACGGGGGGTGATACGCAGTATTTT.

The chain is built from TRBV5-4 and TRBJ2-2; 11 positions match TRBD2. The J segment lost 1 base and the V segment lost 2 bases, leaving 1 base of the junction unmatched. This CDR3 region has 16 residues. Germline CDR1 SGHNT, CDR2 YYREEE (reference sequence). The CDR3 loop is CASSFGLAGNTGELFF. The CDR3 nucleotides read TGTGCCAGCAGCTTCGGACTAGCGGGGAACACCGGGGAGCTGTTTTTT.

CDR3 amino acids: CASSVSPSGGTDTQYF. The CDR3 region has the DNA TGTGCCAGCAGCGTAAGTCCTAGCGGGGGCACAGATACGCAGTATTTT. This chain uses TRBV9 with TRBJ2-3; TRBD2 matches 9 bases. In germline, CDR1 is SGDLS, CDR2 YYNGEE. The V and J ends lost 1 base and 1 base, in that order; junction bases with no gene match: 4. This CDR3 has 16 amino acids.

This chain uses TRBV7-2 with TRBJ1-2; 10 nucleotides agree with TRBD1. From germline, CDR1 is SGHTA and CDR2 FQGNSA. The CDR3 sequence is 13 residues long. With 5 bases clipped from V and 7 bases from J, the junction kept 4 bases outside the gene matches. For the CDR3, the DNA is TGTGCCAGCAGCGCGACAGGGGGCCGTGGCTACACCTTC. It yields the protein CASSATGGRGYTF.

The chain is built from TRBV24-1 and TRBJ2-1; 7 bases match TRBD2. Trimming at V came to 0 bases and at J to 4 bases, leaving 5 bases not matched to a gene. Germline assignment: CDR1 KGHDR and CDR2 SFDVKD. This CDR3 spans 16 amino acids. CDR3 in DNA: TGTGCCACCAGTGATTTGCAGGCGGGGGAGTACAATGAGCAGTTCTTC. It specifies CATSDLQAGEYNEQFF.

This chain uses TRBV29-1 with TRBJ1-2, with TRBD1 matching over 11 bases. Per germline, CDR1 SQVTM and CDR2 ANQGSEA. V trimming: 6 bases; J trimming: 1 base; junction bases outside the gene matches: 7. This CDR3 is 15 amino acids long. CDR3 DNA sequence: TGCAGCGTAGAGGACAGGGGGCTACATAACTATGGCTACACCTTC. This sequence encodes CSVEDRGLHNYGYTF.